This T cell receptor beta chain derives from a study of Ad26.COV2.S vaccination and SARS-CoV-2 variants (dated by TCRdb to the early 2020s). Concerning the study at large: Vaccine-arm donors were drawn from COV1001, a multicentre, randomized, double-blind, placebo-controlled phase I-IIa trial of Ad26.COV2.S in healthy adults. Ad26.COV2.S was given intramuscularly at 5x10^10 or 1x10^11 viral particles, as a single shot or as two shots 56 days apart. Sequencing of the TCRbeta repertoire served to evaluate the specificity and breadth of SARS-CoV-2-reactive T cell receptors following Ad26.COV2.S vaccination. The TCR-sequenced set comprised approximately 32 samples: around 20 Ad26.COV2.S vaccine recipients, 5 placebo recipients and 8 SARS-CoV-2 convalescent individuals. Trial participants were randomized into five groups of five: low-dose or high-dose Ad26.COV2.S given once or twice, or placebo on both occasions. Investigators did not know the trial group allocation while performing experiments and assessing outcomes.

Results the study describes overall, beyond this receptor: Non-spike TCR breadth was comparable between vaccine and placebo recipients, consistent with the vaccine containing only spike. Higher spike-specific TCR breadth was observed in Ad26.COV2.S recipients than in placebo recipients (P = 0.0014). Substantial breadth of spike-specific CD8+ and CD4+ T cell responses was reported after vaccination. The study was not powered for comparison of responses between vaccine doses or regimens. It was noted by the authors that total T cell responses may have been underestimated by the TCR breadth and depth analyses.

In the case of this clone: Its binding antigen is unknown. No much larger clone is present one base from it, and per-base qualities are unavailable.

This specimen's treatment or condition label, interpreted: approximately 18 received Ad26.COV2.S at low or high dose, single or two shots; about 5 received placebo; per-sample allocation not given. For vaccine and placebo recipients, repertoires were sequenced using samples collected on day 63 after the first injection. Between 29 July and 7 August 2020, Cohort 1b enrolled 25 adults aged 18-55 years at one site in Boston, USA. Ad26.COV2.S was a replication-incompetent adenovirus type 26 vector that expressed a prefusion-stabilized SARS-CoV-2 spike protein derived from the original Wuhan strain. The immunoSEQ Assay was used to sequence TCRbeta CDR3 regions. After extraction, genomic DNA underwent amplification by bias-controlled multiplex PCR, followed by high-throughput sequencing. The paper's processing steps were these. Collapsing and filtering of sequences were performed to quantify the absolute abundance of each unique TCRbeta CDR3 region. T cell fraction was estimated by normalizing TCRbeta template counts to usable DNA, which was measured by amplifying reference genes present in all nucleated cells. Repertoire TCRs were annotated as SARS-CoV-2-specific by exact matching of V gene, CDR3 amino acid sequence and J gene to a known reactive TCR set. MIRA supplied the reference SARS-CoV-2 TCR set, which was filtered for enrichment in COVID-19-positive ImmuneCODE repertoires so that public or cross-reactive TCRs were removed. Based on the MIRA antigens, annotated TCRs were further analysed at the level of specific ORF or position within ORF. Breadth was defined as the number of annotated unique rearrangements divided by the total number of unique productive rearrangements, and depth was defined as the summed frequency of the annotated unique rearrangements. TCR breadth was compared between groups using two-sided Wilcoxon rank-sum tests. TCRdb's version of the immuneACCESS table is confined to in-frame rearrangements and falls short of the full clone set. An unresolved V gene accounts for under half of the shortfall where checked; the remainder is of unknown origin. Clone size and the V and J calls come from that table; the DNA yielded D and trimming. The sample records about 400,000 clones, 88% of which are singletons. The ten biggest clones cover about 3.6% of the sample.

The TCR was taken from a person aged 18-60 years who received the Ad26.COV2.S COVID-19 vaccine or a placebo. The sequences come from peripheral blood, collected in a trial of Ad26.COV2.S vaccine versus placebo.

The encoded CDR3 is CASSVAGTAFYNEQFF. In nucleotide form, the sequence is TGTGCCAGCAGCGTAGCTGGGACAGCTTTCTACAATGAGCAGTTCTTC. The chain uses TRBV9 and TRBJ2-1, with 7 middle bases fitting TRBD1. Including cysteine and phenylalanine, the CDR3 has 16 amino acids. The sequence is cut down to CDR3 DNA, 48 bases in frame from base 1. V is trimmed back by 0 bases and J by 3 bases, and the junction contains 6 bases that no gene match accounts for. CDR1 and CDR2, looked up from the germline V gene, are SGDLS and YYNGEE.